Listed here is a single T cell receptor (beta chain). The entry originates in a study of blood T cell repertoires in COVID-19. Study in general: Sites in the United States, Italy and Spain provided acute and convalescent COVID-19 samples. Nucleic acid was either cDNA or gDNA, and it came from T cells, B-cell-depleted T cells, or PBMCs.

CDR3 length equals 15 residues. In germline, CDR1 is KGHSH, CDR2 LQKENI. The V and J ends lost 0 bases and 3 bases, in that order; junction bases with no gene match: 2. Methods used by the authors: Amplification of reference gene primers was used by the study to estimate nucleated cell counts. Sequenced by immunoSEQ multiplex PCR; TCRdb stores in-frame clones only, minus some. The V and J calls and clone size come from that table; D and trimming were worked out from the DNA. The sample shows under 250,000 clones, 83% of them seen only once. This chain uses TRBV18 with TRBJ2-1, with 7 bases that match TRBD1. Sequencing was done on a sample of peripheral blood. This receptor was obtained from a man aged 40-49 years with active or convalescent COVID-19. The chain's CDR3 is CASSPPGQIYNEQFF. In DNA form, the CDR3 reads TGTGCCAGCTCACCACCGGGACAGATCTACAATGAGCAGTTCTTC.